The source of this T cell receptor (beta chain) is a study of cytotoxic CD8 clonotypes in ibrutinib-treated CLL (dated by TCRdb to 2020 to 2023). With respect to the entire study: In this cohort, approximately 15 patients were treatment-naive and approximately ten were relapsed/refractory, while roughly 18 had unmutated IGHV. Partial responses were observed in approximately 24 patients and complete responses in 2; after a median follow-up of 68 months, remission was maintained in 14 patients and progression was observed in approximately 12. The response samples were drawn at a median of approximately 12 months into treatment, with a range of about 6 to 36 months. An average of roughly 270,000 productive templates and 94,082 productive rearrangements was obtained per sample. Longitudinal samples were available for about 30% of the roughly 86 trial participants. Cryopreserved peripheral blood mononuclear cells were collected at three points: before therapy, at response, and at either sustained remission or disease progression. Every remission and progressive disease sample was obtained while ibrutinib was still being received by the patients. Results and caveats for the whole study, not just this receptor: Baseline clonality was found to be higher than that of age-matched healthy donors and was strongly correlated with circulating CD8+ T-cell counts. At ibrutinib response clonality went up, during sustained remission it held steady, and at progression it dropped back toward baseline. Sampling times were not matched between sustained-remission and progressing patients, and lymph node repertoires were not studied. Public clonotypes were rare and either shrank or stayed stable during treatment, and the rise in clonality at ibrutinib response reflected expansion of private clonotypes.

A MiSeq instrument was used for deep resolution sequencing, which targeted depths ranging from 1 in 1 million up to 1 in 200,000 T cells, with coverage averaging 10x for each clonotype. The immunoSEQ hsTCRB Kit was used to generate TCR beta libraries. Turning to the authors' computational methods: Data were analyzed with ImmunoSEQ Data Assistant and ImmunoSEQ Analyzer, with V, D and J genes assigned per IMGT definitions. Clonality, with values ranging from 0 to 1, was calculated as one minus the normalized Shannon entropy of productive rearrangement frequencies. Public clonotype analysis was restricted to overrepresented clonotypes comprising at least 0.05% of each patient's repertoire. Approximately 14 age-matched healthy donor repertoires from immuneACCESS served as clonality controls. In TCRdb, the immuneACCESS table is reduced to in-frame sequences with V and J assigned. These tables do not hold every clone; where another copy was compared, an unresolved V gene accounts for under half, and the others remain unexplained. That table gives V, J and clone size, and the DNA gave D and trimming. Present in this sample are around 330,000 clones, roughly two thirds of which were seen just once. Together, the top ten hold approximately 6% of the sample.

In regard to this clone: Which antigen it targets is not known. One base away there is no much larger clone; base qualities are not given.

For TCR beta library preparation, about 2 micrograms of genomic DNA was extracted from cryopreserved PBMCs. Longitudinal blood samples from CLL patients on ibrutinib monotherapy underwent high-throughput TCR beta sequencing. The patients were enrolled in a single-center, open-label phase 2 trial of ibrutinib monotherapy. V loses 5 bases of germline sequence and J loses 5 bases, and the interval between the two ends is 15 bases. The CDR3 spans 14 residues, from the cysteine through the phenylalanine. The entry retains the CDR3 DNA only, 42 bases that are in frame from base 1. In the germline V gene (reference sequence), CDR1 corresponds to SEHNR and CDR2 to FQNEAQ.

Sequencing used PBMCs, obtained after 36 months of ibrutinib treatment. The V gene is TRBV7-9 and the J gene is TRBJ1-2; no D gene call is confident. This receptor was taken from a human donor with chronic lymphocytic leukemia. The encoded CDR3 is CASSHPGQRYGYTF. The nucleotides are TGTGCCAGCAGCCACCCCGGGCAGCGGTATGGCTACACCTTC.